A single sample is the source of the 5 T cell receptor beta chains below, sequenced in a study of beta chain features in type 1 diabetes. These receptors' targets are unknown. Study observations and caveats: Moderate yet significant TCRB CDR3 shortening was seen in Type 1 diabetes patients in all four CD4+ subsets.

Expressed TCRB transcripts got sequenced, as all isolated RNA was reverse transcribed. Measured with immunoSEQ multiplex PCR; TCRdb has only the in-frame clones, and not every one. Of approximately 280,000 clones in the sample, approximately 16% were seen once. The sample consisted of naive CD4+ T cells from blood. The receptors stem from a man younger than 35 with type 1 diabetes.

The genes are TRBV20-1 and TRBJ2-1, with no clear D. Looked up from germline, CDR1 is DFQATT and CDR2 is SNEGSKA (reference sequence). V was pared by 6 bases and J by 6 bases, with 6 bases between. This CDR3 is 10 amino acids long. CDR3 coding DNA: TGCAGTGCGAGCTTCAATGAGCAGTTCTTC. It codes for CSASFNEQFF.

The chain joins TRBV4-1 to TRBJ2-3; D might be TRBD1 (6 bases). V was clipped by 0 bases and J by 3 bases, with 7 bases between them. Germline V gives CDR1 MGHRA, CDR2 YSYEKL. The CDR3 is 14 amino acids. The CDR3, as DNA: TGCGCCAGCAGCCAAGACAGGGGTACAGATACGCAGTATTTT. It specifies CASSQDRGTDTQYF.

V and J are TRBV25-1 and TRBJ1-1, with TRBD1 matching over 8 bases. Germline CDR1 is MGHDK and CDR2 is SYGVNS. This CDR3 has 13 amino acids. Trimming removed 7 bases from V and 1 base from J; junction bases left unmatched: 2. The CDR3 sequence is CASKDRANTEAFF. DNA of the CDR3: TGTGCCAGCAAGGACAGGGCGAACACTGAAGCTTTCTTT.

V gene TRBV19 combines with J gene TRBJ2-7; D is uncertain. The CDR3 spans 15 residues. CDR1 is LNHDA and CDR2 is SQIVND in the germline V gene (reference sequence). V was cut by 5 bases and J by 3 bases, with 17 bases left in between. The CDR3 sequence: CASSPTPRVFYEQYF. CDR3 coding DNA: TGTGCCAGTAGTCCGACTCCCCGGGTTTTCTACGAGCAGTACTTC.

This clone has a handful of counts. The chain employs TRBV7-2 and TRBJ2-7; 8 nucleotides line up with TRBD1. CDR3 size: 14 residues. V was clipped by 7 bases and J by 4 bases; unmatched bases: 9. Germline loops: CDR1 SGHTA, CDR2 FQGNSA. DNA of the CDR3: TGTGCCAGCATTCAGTCAGGGGGCGTATACGAGCAGTACTTC. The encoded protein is CASIQSGGVYEQYF.